This T cell receptor beta chain derives from a study of blood T cells in healthy people across ages. Peripheral blood was drawn, about 9.7 milliliters per donor. The use of a sample-barcoded 5' primer and a J-beta primer mix characterized a second PCR of roughly 7 to 11 cycles. Carrying 12 random nucleotides, a template-switch adaptor labeled each individual cDNA molecule. MiXCR, applied by TCRdb to the 5' RACE reads, yields one record per CDR3 protein. The repertoire includes some 1,800,000 distinct CDR3 sequences, 39% of them detected once, and about 23% sits in the top ten. This CDR3 spans 13 amino acids. The V end was cut by 3 bases, the J end by 5 bases, with 10 bases between. Points on this clonotype: The target antigen is unknown.

General observations from the study: The fall in TCR beta diversity per million T cells was roughly linear with age. With naive T cell percentage, TCR beta diversity showed a strong correlation.

The chain has TRBV12-3 or TRBV12-4 and TRBJ1-1; no definite D call. The source of this sequence is a human donor in good health. Sequenced: blood. The CDR3 DNA is TGTGCCAGCAGTTTCGGGTCAGTGACTGAAGCTTTCTTT. Protein sequence: CASSFGSVTEAFF.